Reported below is one T cell receptor (beta chain). As yet, its antigen is unknown. The sample belongs to a study of T-cell memory formation after mild COVID-19. The study, taken as a whole, reports: While clones contracting from day 15 to 85 were balanced between CD4 and CD8, later expanders leaned CD4+. CD4+ clones that contracted lay mainly in CM and EM; CD8+ ones lay in EMRA. What remained unconfirmed was the SARS-CoV-2 specificity of second-wave clones peaking on day 37.

TCRdb independently ran MiXCR on the 5' RACE reads; one entry per CDR3 protein. The table has about 470,000 distinct CDR3 sequences, around a quarter seen once. The CDR3 spans 13 residues. The ends lost 3 bases at V and 3 bases at J; junction bases unmatched: 4. Germline-derived CDR1 and CDR2 are DFQATT and SNEGSKA (reference sequence). The genes are TRBV20-1 and TRBJ2-7, with 8 positions matching TRBD1. The source material was PBMCs or a T cell subset sorted from them (not recorded which). The receptor was isolated from an adult woman who had mild COVID-19 (a few samples of this study predate the infection). Cell type and time point are not known. CDR3 region: CSASDRGIYEQYF. CDR3 DNA: TGCAGTGCTAGTGACAGGGGAATCTACGAGCAGTACTTC.